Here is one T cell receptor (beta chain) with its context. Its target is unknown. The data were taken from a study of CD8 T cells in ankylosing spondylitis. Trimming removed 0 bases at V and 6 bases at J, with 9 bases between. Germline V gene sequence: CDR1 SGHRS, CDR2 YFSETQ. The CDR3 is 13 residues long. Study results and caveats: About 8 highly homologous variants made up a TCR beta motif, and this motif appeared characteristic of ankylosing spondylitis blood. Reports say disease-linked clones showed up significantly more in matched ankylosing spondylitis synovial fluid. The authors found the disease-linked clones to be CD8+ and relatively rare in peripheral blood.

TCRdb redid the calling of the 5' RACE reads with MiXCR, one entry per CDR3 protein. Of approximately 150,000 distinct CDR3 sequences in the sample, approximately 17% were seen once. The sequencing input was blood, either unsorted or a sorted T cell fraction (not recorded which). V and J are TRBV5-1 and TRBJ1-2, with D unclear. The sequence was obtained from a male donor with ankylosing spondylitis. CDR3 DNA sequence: TGCGCCAGCAGCTTGGTGGCAAGGGATGGCTACACCTTC. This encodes CASSLVARDGYTF.